These 8 T cell receptor beta chains share one sample of origin, sequenced in a study of Graves' ophthalmopathy and Graves' hyperthyroidism. Amplification of the TCR beta CDR3 regions used RNA transcripts (as template). Second-round multiplex PCR came after a first-round RT-PCR that employed HTBI primers. TCRdb itself ran the multiplex PCR reads through MiXCR, one entry per CDR3 protein. The table lists a few hundred thousand distinct CDR3 sequences, 15% to 20% of them singletons. The sequenced material came from peripheral blood. All receptors derive from an adult woman with stable Graves' hyperthyroidism.

This clonotype has more than one count but fewer than ten. The rearrangement joins TRBV28 to TRBJ2-5, with D unresolved. Germline CDR1 and CDR2: MDHEN and SYDVKM. The CDR3 runs to 15 residues. Trimming cost V 1 base and J 4 bases, with 13 bases left between them. This CDR3 reads CASSLSGPRGETQYF. DNA of the CDR3: TGTGCCAGCAGTTTATCCGGGCCACGAGGAGAGACCCAGTACTTC.

V is TRBV9 and J is TRBJ2-7; D possibly uses TRBD1 or TRBD2 (6 bases each). Trimming removed 4 bases at V and 0 bases at J, with 14 bases between. This CDR3 region has 15 residues. Germline V CDR1 and CDR2: SGDLS, YYNGEE. The CDR3 DNA reads TGTGCCAGCAGCATTACTTGGGGGGCCTCCTACGAGCAGTACTTC. Translated: CASSITWGASYEQYF.

This clonotype was seen ten or more times. This chain joins TRBV15 and TRBJ2-2, with 8 bases lining up with TRBD1. Germline trimming cut 5 bases from V and 14 bases from J; bases unmatched to any gene: 10. Germline loops: CDR1 LNHNV, CDR2 YYDKDF (reference sequence). The CDR3 sequence is 13 residues long. CDR3 region: CATSATGTGVLFF. The CDR3 bases are TGTGCCACCAGCGCAACCGGGACAGGTGTACTGTTTTTT.

Many counts were recorded for this clonotype. V and J are TRBV6-5 and TRBJ2-4, with 12 bases identical to TRBD2. Germline V gives CDR1 MNHEY, CDR2 SVGAGI. This CDR3 contains 18 residues. Trimming removed 1 base from V and 2 bases from J; junction bases left unmatched: 6. CDR3 nucleotides: TGTGCCAGCAGTTACTTGACTAGCGGGAGTACCACCAAAAACATTCAGTACTTC. The encoded protein is CASSYLTSGSTTKNIQYF.

This clonotype was recorded many times. The chain is built from TRBV28 and TRBJ2-5; a weak D match, TRBD2 (5 bases). The CDR3 totals 14 residues. Per germline, CDR1 MDHEN and CDR2 SYDVKM. V was clipped by 3 bases and J by 1 base, with 9 bases between them. CDR3 DNA: TGTGCCAGCAGTTTCTCGGGGTCCCAAGAGACCCAGTACTTC. This translates into CASSFSGSQETQYF.

This clonotype was seen many times. This chain uses TRBV11-2 with TRBJ2-7; TRBD1 matches at 12 bases. Losses at the gene ends were 5 bases for V and 5 bases for J; bases not matched to a gene: 10. The CDR3 loop spans 16 amino acids. Germline V gives CDR1 SGHAT, CDR2 FQNNGV. The CDR3 coding sequence is TGTGCCAGCAGCCCGGTGCCGGGGACAGGGGGCGACGAGCAGTACTTC. As protein: CASSPVPGTGGDEQYF.

This clonotype was seen many times. The V call is TRBV29-1, the J call TRBJ2-7; TRBD1 agrees at 8 bases. The CDR3 contains 13 residues. Germline V gives CDR1 SQVTM, CDR2 ANQGSEA. The trim removed 4 bases at V and 4 bases at J, leaving 6 bases unmatched. The CDR3 sequence: CSVATGALYEQYF. The CDR3 region has the DNA TGCAGCGTTGCGACAGGGGCCCTTTACGAGCAGTACTTC.

This clonotype has at least ten counts. This chain connects TRBV11-2 to TRBJ2-7; a possible D gene is TRBD2 (5 bases). V lost 4 bases, J lost 2 bases, and 9 bases lay in between. CDR1 and CDR2 (germline): SGHAT, FQNNGV. CDR3 length equals 13 residues. The CDR3 sequence: CASSYGLTYEQYF. In nucleotides, the CDR3 is TGTGCCAGCAGCTACGGACTGACCTACGAGCAGTACTTC.